This entry concerns a single TCR beta chain. MiXCR was run by TCRdb on the 5' RACE reads, yielding one entry per CDR3 protein. The sample carries roughly 39,000 distinct CDR3 sequences, over 15% recorded once. Per the germline V gene, CDR1 is MDHEN and CDR2 is SYDVKM. This CDR3 has 14 amino acids. V gave up 3 bases and J gave up 6 bases, with 12 bases separating them. The V call is TRBV28, the J call TRBJ2-1; D is tentatively TRBD1 or TRBD2 (5 bases each). Sequenced sample: naive CD4+ T cells sorted from a lymph node. As for subset: naive CD4+ T cells, CD4+CD45RA+CD25-. This TCR was recovered from a female donor with breast cancer. The CDR3 loop reads CASSFIEGRNEQFF. Here the CDR3 DNA reads TGTGCCAGCAGTTTTATTGAGGGGCGCAATGAGCAGTTCTTC. The complete variable domain, with remaining parts taken from reference TRBV28 and TRBJ2-1, reads DVKVTQSSRYLVKRTGEKVFLECVQDMDHENMFWYRQDPGLGLRLIYFSYDVKMKEKGDIPEGYSVSREKKERFSLILESASTNQTSMYLCASSFIEGRNEQFFGPGTRLTVL.